This TCR beta chain was sequenced during a study of T cell repertoires in cytomegalovirus infection. Study observations and caveats: Summed frequency of shared TCR beta families picked out CMV carriers who also had the relevant HLA. Dominating the ex vivo response were HLA-C-restricted CMV-specific TCR beta clonotypes.

A few counts support this clonotype. Its antigen is not known. Per germline, CDR1 MDHEN and CDR2 SYDVKM. The CDR3 consists of 13 residues. With 7 bases removed from V and 6 bases from J, the gap between germline ends came to 16 bases. TCRdb re-called the reads with MiXCR, one entry per CDR3 protein. The sample records approximately 700,000 distinct CDR3 sequences, 35% to 45% being singletons. V is TRBV28 and J is TRBJ2-7; D is tentatively TRBD1 or TRBD2 (5 bases each). Sequenced: PBMCs. The clonotype comes from a human donor in good health (CMV status not recorded). Some clones in this sample may be carry-over from other donors' samples. As DNA, the CDR3 is TGTGCCAGCACCTCAGGGTTGCGGGCCGAGCAGTACTTC. It is translated as CASTSGLRAEQYF.